The 31 T cell receptor beta chains below all came from one sample that was sequenced in a study of cytomegalovirus exposure and HLA in healthy donors. 60 Vbeta and 13 Jbeta primers were used in PCR. Assay used: immunoSEQ multiplex PCR; TCRdb lists only in-frame clones, some missing. Counted here are about 130,000 clones, around 80% occurring once; the ten biggest clones make up 1.8%. Sequencing was performed on PBMCs. Receptors originate from a woman between 45 and 60 years old in good health and CMV-seronegative.

This clone occurred once. The V and J genes are TRBV10-3 and TRBJ2-1; 9 bases align to TRBD2. The germline gives CDR1 ENHRY, CDR2 SYGVKD. J was trimmed by 8 bases and V by 3 bases; bases with no gene match: 17. The CDR3 is made up of 18 amino acids. CDR3 residues: CAISDSNMVGREGDEQFF. CDR3 DNA: TGTGCCATCAGTGATAGCAATATGGTAGGGCGGGAGGGCGATGAGCAGTTCTTC.

This clone was seen only once. This rearrangement joins TRBV5-8 to TRBJ1-5; 10 positions match TRBD1. V trimming: 6 bases; J trimming: 6 bases; junction bases outside the gene matches: 9. Looked up from germline, CDR1 is SGHTS and CDR2 is YDEGEE. The CDR3 is 15 residues long. The chain's CDR3 is CASNPGTGASQPQHF. DNA of the CDR3: TGTGCCAGCAACCCCGGGACAGGGGCTTCTCAGCCCCAGCATTTT.

The chain carries TRBV6-5 and TRBJ2-1, with no clear D. This CDR3 is 12 amino acids long. From germline, CDR1 is MNHEY and CDR2 SVGAGI. V lost 6 bases, J lost 9 bases, and 12 bases lay in between. The CDR3 nucleotides read TGTGCCAGCAGGAGTGGTAATAGTGAGCAGTTCTTC. Translated, it gives CASRSGNSEQFF.

V and J are TRBV5-1 and TRBJ1-2, with 11 nucleotides matching TRBD1. Germline CDR1 and CDR2: SGHRS and YFSETQ. There are 14 residues in the CDR3. The ends lost 4 bases at V and 10 bases at J; junction bases unmatched: 9. The CDR3 sequence is CASSPTGTGGAYTF. The CDR3 DNA reads as TGCGCCAGCAGCCCCACAGGGACAGGGGGAGCCTACACCTTC.

The chain uses TRBV5-4 and TRBJ2-1; 13 bases agree with TRBD2. With V trimmed by 5 bases and J by 8 bases, 10 bases remained unmatched. The CDR3 totals 16 residues. The germline gives CDR1 SGHNT, CDR2 YYREEE (reference sequence). The CDR3 DNA follows: TGTGCCAGCAGTTCTCGACTAGCGGGAGGTGGGGATGAGCAGTTCTTC. Translation gives CASSSRLAGGGDEQFF.

This sequence joins TRBV9 and TRBJ2-1; 8 bases match TRBD2. The V segment lost 3 bases and the J segment 1 base; nucleotides outside the gene matches: 6. This CDR3 is built from 16 residues. Germline V gene lookup returns CDR1 SGDLS and CDR2 YYNGEE. CDR3 nucleotide sequence: TGTGCCAGCAGCGCACCGGGACTAGAGTCCTACAATGAGCAGTTCTTC. Translating gives CASSAPGLESYNEQFF.

The gene calls are TRBV7-8 and TRBJ2-3; 8 bases align to TRBD2. The ends lost 1 base at V and 2 bases at J; junction bases unmatched: 8. Germline assignment: CDR1 SGHVS and CDR2 FQNEAQ. There are 17 residues in the CDR3. CDR3 in DNA: TGTGCCAGCAGCTTAGGGGTAGCGGGACGGACCACAGATACGCAGTATTTT. Amino acids: CASSLGVAGRTTDTQYF.

This chain joins TRBV9 and TRBJ1-2; 7 bases fit TRBD1. The V and J ends lost 6 bases and 3 bases, in that order; junction bases with no gene match: 8. Germline values: CDR1 SGDLS, CDR2 YYNGEE. CDR3 size: 14 residues. The CDR3 sequence is CASTQQGPDYGYTF. The CDR3 region has the DNA TGTGCCAGCACCCAACAGGGGCCGGACTATGGCTACACCTTC.

V and J are TRBV13 and TRBJ2-5; D not certain. The CDR3 covers 15 residues. Germline CDR1 is PRHDT and CDR2 is FYEKMQ (reference sequence). With 1 base removed from V and 0 bases from J, the gap between germline ends came to 9 bases. The CDR3 nucleotides are TGTGCCAGCAGCTTAGTCAGATCGTACCAAGAGACCCAGTACTTC. This translates into CASSLVRSYQETQYF.

The V and J genes are TRBV6-6 and TRBJ2-5, with 12 positions matching TRBD2. V lost 0 bases and J lost 4; bases outside the gene matches: 3. This CDR3 is built from 16 residues. Germline V gene sequence: CDR1 MNHNY, CDR2 SVGAGI (reference sequence). The CDR3 region is CASSYSAGLAGETQYF. Written as DNA, the CDR3 is TGTGCCAGCAGTTACTCAGCGGGACTAGCGGGAGAGACCCAGTACTTC.

The rearrangement joins TRBV29-1 to TRBJ2-3; TRBD2 might be the D (5 bases). The V gene's germline CDR1 is SQVTM and CDR2 ANQGSEA. The CDR3 has 11 residues. Trimming took 7 bases from V and 3 from J, leaving 8 bases between them. The CDR3 DNA follows: TGCAGCGGGACTGGGACAGATACGCAGTATTTT. It specifies CSGTGTDTQYF.

This clone was observed a single time. The chain has TRBV30 and TRBJ2-7; weak D call: TRBD1 (6 bases). The germline CDR1 and CDR2 sequences are GTSNPN and SVGIG (reference sequence). Trimming shortened V by 4 bases and J by 4 bases, and 8 bases separated the two germline ends. This CDR3 has 11 amino acids. CDR3 in amino acids: CAWTRGYEQYF. CDR3 DNA: TGTGCCTGGACCAGGGGTTACGAGCAGTACTTC.

As to this clone: A read error may account for a junction end that differs from germline. The rearrangement uses TRBV23-1 and TRBJ1-5; 7 bases are shared with TRBD1. TRBV23-1 is reported as an ORF; its role is uncertain. This CDR3 region has 13 residues. The CDR3 bases are TGCGCCAGCAGTCAATCATCAGGGGGACCCCAGAATTTT. It specifies CASSQSSGGPQNF.

The chain employs TRBV30 and TRBJ1-1; D possibly corresponds to TRBD1 (6 bases). V was cut by 1 base and J by 7 bases, with 22 bases left in between. Germline CDR1 reads GTSNPN; CDR2 reads SVGIG (reference sequence). The CDR3 runs 16 residues. The CDR3 loop reads CAWSARGTGTRLEAFF. Written as DNA, the CDR3 is TGTGCCTGGAGTGCCCGGGGCACCGGGACACGACTTGAAGCTTTCTTT.

The chain employs TRBV5-5 and TRBJ1-2; D not resolved. Trimming removed 4 bases at V and 2 bases at J, with 9 bases between. The CDR3 spans 13 residues. CDR1 SGHKS and CDR2 YYEKEE come from the germline V gene (reference sequence). CDR3 in DNA: TGTGCCAGCAGCCCCGACGGGAACTATGGCTACACCTTC. It yields the protein CASSPDGNYGYTF. The full variable domain, with the rest looked up from reference TRBV5-5 and TRBJ1-2, is DAGVTQSPTHLIKTRGQQVTLRCSPISGHKSVSWYQQVLGQGPQFIFQYYEKEERGRGNFPDRFSARQFPNYSSELNVNALLLGDSALYLCASSPDGNYGYTFGSGTRLTVV.

This rearrangement joins TRBV28 to TRBJ1-5; TRBD1 matches 9 bases. This CDR3 is 16 amino acids long. Per germline, CDR1 MDHEN and CDR2 SYDVKM. V gave up 3 bases and J gave up 4 bases; unmatched junction bases: 7. As DNA, the CDR3 is TGTGCCAGCAGTTTTCCGGACAGGGGATCTAATCAGCCCCAGCATTTT. Translation: CASSFPDRGSNQPQHF.

The rearrangement joins TRBV18 to TRBJ1-4; weak D call: TRBD1 (5 bases). Looked up from germline, CDR1 is KGHSH and CDR2 is LQKENI. The ends were cut back, 6 bases at V and 0 bases at J, with 14 bases in the middle. The CDR3 covers 16 residues. The CDR3 region is CASSPGHLATNEKLFF. The CDR3 bases are TGTGCCAGCTCTCCCGGACACCTTGCAACTAATGAAAAACTGTTTTTT.

As DNA, the CDR3 is TGTGCCAGCAGTGACCTAGCGGGCGATGAGCAGTTCTTC. Its protein is CASSDLAGDEQFF. J is TRBJ2-1 and V is TRBV6-4; TRBD2 matches 8 bases. V lost 2 bases and J lost 8; bases outside the gene matches: 2. The germline gives CDR1 MRHNA, CDR2 SNTAGT. The CDR3 covers 13 residues.

The chain employs TRBV5-8 and TRBJ2-7; perhaps TRBD1 as D (6 bases). The CDR3 sequence is 13 residues long. CDR1 is SGHTS and CDR2 is YDEGEE in the germline V gene. V dropped 3 bases and J dropped 3 bases, with 10 bases sitting between them. CDR3 protein: CASSSGQDYEQYV. DNA of the CDR3: TGTGCCAGCAGCTCGGGACAAGACTACGAGCAGTACGTC.

The chain combines TRBV7-9 with TRBJ1-1, with no clear D. In germline, CDR1 is SEHNR, CDR2 FQNEAQ (reference sequence). This CDR3 comprises 15 residues. V lost 5 bases and J 4 bases, leaving 17 bases between the germline ends. The CDR3 bases are TGTGCCAGCAGCCCTAAATACCGAATTAGCACTGAAGCTTTCTTT. This gives the protein CASSPKYRISTEAFF.

J is TRBJ1-1 and V is TRBV7-2, with D possibly TRBD1 on 5 matching bases. Germline CDR1 is SGHTA and CDR2 is FQGNSA. The CDR3 is made up of 13 amino acids. Deletions cut 4 bases from V and 6 bases from J, with 12 bases between. The CDR3 DNA is TGTGCCAGCAGCTCTCCGGGGGGGGCTGAAGCTTTCTTT. Translated: CASSSPGGAEAFF.

This clone came up once. The chain is built from TRBV5-1 and TRBJ2-2, with 8 bases aligning to TRBD1. This CDR3 contains 16 residues. Unmatched junction bases numbered 4, after V lost 0 bases and J lost 3 bases. Germline V lookup: CDR1 SGHRS, CDR2 YFSETQ. The CDR3 spells CASSLAPGQDTGELFF. CDR3 nucleotides: TGCGCCAGCAGCTTGGCCCCGGGACAGGACACCGGGGAGCTGTTTTTT.

V gene TRBV6-5 combines with J gene TRBJ2-1, with D possibly TRBD2 on 5 matching bases. The CDR3 length is 12 residues. Germline loops: CDR1 MNHEY, CDR2 SVGAGI. Trimming took off 6 bases at V and 9 bases at J, with 12 bases between the two ends. The CDR3 DNA is TGTGCCAGCAGACGATCTAGCAGTGAGCAGTTCTTC. Encoded protein: CASRRSSSEQFF.

The gene calls are TRBV4-3 and TRBJ2-1; 9 bases are a match to TRBD2. V dropped 2 bases and J dropped 3; count of bases not matched to a gene: 8. This CDR3 has 17 residues. CDR1 is LGHNA, CDR2 YSLEER, per germline. The CDR3 nucleotides are TGCGCCAGCAGCCAACTGGGGCTAGCGGGGATCTACAATGAGCAGTTCTTC. It yields the protein CASSQLGLAGIYNEQFF.

This chain uses TRBV6-5 with TRBJ1-1; D remains unclear. Germline-derived CDR1 and CDR2 are MNHEY and SVGAGI. V shed 10 bases and J shed 5 bases, with 8 bases lying between them. CDR3 length equals 10 residues. The CDR3 nucleotides are TGTGCCACCCAGTCGACTGAAGCTTTCTTT. The encoded protein is CATQSTEAFF.

CDR3 region: CAISEGLAGPYEQYV. Here the CDR3 DNA reads TGTGCCATCAGTGAGGGACTAGCGGGCCCCTACGAGCAGTACGTC. The V call is TRBV10-3, the J call TRBJ2-7; 11 positions agree with TRBD2. Losses at the gene ends were 2 bases for V and 2 bases for J; bases not matched to a gene: 2. CDR1 ENHRY and CDR2 SYGVKD come from the germline V gene. The CDR3 loop spans 15 amino acids.

The genes are TRBV5-8 and TRBJ1-5; D is perhaps TRBD1 (5 bases). CDR1 is SGHTS, CDR2 YDEGEE, per germline. CDR3 length: 14 amino acids. Trimming took 3 bases from V and 2 from J, leaving 9 bases between them. In nucleotides, the CDR3 is TGTGCCAGCAGCTCAGGGTTTCGCAATCAGCCCCAGCATTTT. Translation: CASSSGFRNQPQHF.

This clone was seen only a few times. The CDR3 DNA reads as TGTGCCAGCAGCTCGAGATGGGGAAACACCATATATTTT. It codes for CASSSRWGNTIYF. J is TRBJ1-3 and V is TRBV7-9, with no clear D. The CDR3 has 13 amino acids. The V gene's germline CDR1 is SEHNR and CDR2 FQNEAQ (reference sequence). V dropped 4 bases and J dropped 4 bases, with 8 bases sitting between them. The full variable domain, with the rest looked up from reference TRBV7-9 and TRBJ1-3, is DTGVSQNPRHKITKRGQNVTFRCDPISEHNRLYWYRQTLGQGPEFLTYFQNEAQLEKSRLLSDRFSAERPKGSFSTLEIQRTEQGDSAMYLCASSSRWGNTIYFGEGSWLTVV.

This chain joins TRBV29-1 and TRBJ2-3; 9 bases are a match to TRBD2. The ends lost 4 bases at V and 5 bases at J; junction bases unmatched: 13. CDR3 size: 16 residues. Germline V lookup: CDR1 SQVTM, CDR2 ANQGSEA. The CDR3, as DNA: TGCAGCGTTGGTCCGCCGTTAGCGGGAGCGGAAGATACGCAGTATTTT. Translating gives CSVGPPLAGAEDTQYF.

This sequence joins TRBV5-4 and TRBJ2-7; D perhaps matches TRBD1 (5 bases). The CDR3 totals 12 residues. The germline V gene encodes CDR1 SGHNT and CDR2 YYREEE (reference sequence). V lost 1 base, J lost 10 bases, and 12 bases lay in between. CDR3 DNA sequence: TGTGCCAGCAGCTTGCTCCAGGGTATACAGTACTTC. Translation gives CASSLLQGIQYF.

V is TRBV7-6 and J is TRBJ2-7; 9 nucleotides match TRBD1. Germline V lookup: CDR1 SGHVS, CDR2 FNYEAQ. The CDR3 runs to 16 residues. The V segment lost 1 base and the J segment 7 bases; nucleotides outside the gene matches: 11. The CDR3 region is CASSLDTAGTGREQYF. DNA of the CDR3: TGTGCCAGCAGCTTAGACACTGCCGGGACAGGGAGGGAGCAGTACTTC.